Ten or more counts support the clone carrying this T cell receptor (beta chain). V lost 4 bases and J lost 5, with 14 bases in between. CDR1 and CDR2 (germline): SGHTA, FQGNSA. This CDR3 spans 14 amino acids. This sample is drawn from a study of Graves' ophthalmopathy and Graves' hyperthyroidism. New diagnoses, under 2 months' duration, and ages 18 to 65 characterized the hyperthyroidism patients. TCR beta CDR3 regions were amplified from RNA transcripts. HTBI primers served in a first-round RT-PCR, which a second-round multiplex PCR followed. TCRdb re-analysed the multiplex PCR reads in MiXCR, keeping a single row per CDR3 protein. The sample lists roughly 1.1 million distinct CDR3 sequences, 35% to 40% occurring once.

This clonotype was obtained from an adult man with Graves' hyperthyroidism. The sequencing sample was made of peripheral blood or thyroid tissue (not recorded which). J is TRBJ1-2 and V is TRBV7-2; D gene unclear. CDR3 residues: CASSSVSPSYGYTF. The CDR3 region has the DNA TGTGCCAGCAGCTCGGTCAGCCCCTCGTATGGCTACACCTTC.